Each of the 20 T cell receptor beta chains below was sequenced from the same sample in a study of T cell responses to AZD1222 COVID-19 vaccine. TCRdb's copy holds only in-frame clones and misses some; the assay was immunoSEQ multiplex PCR. The sample has about 150,000 clones, over 75% seen once. The material was peripheral blood, obtained 28 days after the second dose of the MenACWY control vaccine. The receptor source for this set is an adult who received the MenACWY meningococcal vaccine as a control.

This rearrangement joins TRBV5-8 to TRBJ2-3; either TRBD1 or TRBD2 may fit D (5 bases each). In germline, CDR1 is SGHTS, CDR2 YDEGEE. The CDR3 length is 15 residues. The germline V and J ends were trimmed by 4 bases and 0 bases, with 12 bases remaining between them. The CDR3 DNA is TGTGCCAGCAGCGGGACGGGACGGAGCACAGATACGCAGTATTTT. Translating it yields CASSGTGRSTDTQYF.

The chain employs TRBV18 and TRBJ1-4; a possible D gene is TRBD1 (6 bases). From germline, CDR1 is KGHSH and CDR2 LQKENI. The germline V and J ends were trimmed by 1 base and 4 bases, with 13 bases remaining between them. The CDR3 totals 16 residues. CDR3: CASSPQSQGYNEKLFF. CDR3 nucleotides: TGTGCCAGCTCACCACAGTCACAGGGATATAATGAAAAACTGTTTTTT.

This chain joins TRBV28 and TRBJ2-1; D is ambiguous. The V gene's germline CDR1 is MDHEN and CDR2 SYDVKM. V dropped 7 bases and J dropped 2 bases, with 15 bases sitting between them. The CDR3 length is 15 residues. CDR3 amino acids: CASTSWGSPYNEQFF. The DNA for the CDR3 is TGTGCCAGCACATCCTGGGGATCCCCCTACAATGAGCAGTTCTTC.

V usage is TRBV27 and J usage is TRBJ2-7; 14 nucleotides align to TRBD2. Germline lookup yields CDR1 MNHEY and CDR2 SMNVEV (reference sequence). V lost 2 bases, J lost 2 bases, and 5 bases stayed unmatched. This CDR3 region has 17 residues. CDR3 sequence (DNA): TGTGCCAGCAGTTTACAGGGACTAGCGGGAGACCCCTACGAGCAGTACTTC. It specifies CASSLQGLAGDPYEQYF.

The V and J genes are TRBV29-1 and TRBJ2-3; no clear D gene. CDR1 and CDR2 (germline): SQVTM, ANQGSEA. The CDR3 consists of 16 residues. Trimming removed 0 bases from V and 1 base from J, with 14 bases in between. In DNA form, the CDR3 reads TGCAGCGTTGAAGATGGGGTCCTCGCAGGCACAGATACGCAGTATTTT. Translating it yields CSVEDGVLAGTDTQYF.

The CDR3 nucleotides read TGTGCCAGCAGATATGACGGTTACGAGCAGTACTTC. Encoded protein: CASRYDGYEQYF. The chain links TRBV11-2 to TRBJ2-7, with D hard to call. V lost 6 bases and J lost 4, with 10 bases in between. The CDR3 spans 12 residues. From germline, CDR1 is SGHAT and CDR2 FQNNGV.

The chain joins TRBV30 to TRBJ2-7; TRBD2 agrees at 8 bases. The CDR3 length is 12 residues. The trim removed 3 bases at V and 5 bases at J, leaving 3 bases unmatched. Germline V gene data show CDR1 as GTSNPN and CDR2 as SVGIG (reference sequence). The chain's CDR3 is CAWSPGGNEQYF. CDR3 coding DNA: TGTGCCTGGAGCCCGGGAGGGAACGAGCAGTACTTC. Using reference TRBV30 and TRBJ2-7 for the parts outside the CDR3, the full variable domain is SQTIHQWPATLVQPVGSPLSLECTVEGTSNPNLYWYRQAAGRGLQLLFYSVGIGQISSEVPQNLSASRPQDRQFILSSKKLLLSDSGFYLCAWSPGGNEQYFGPGTRLTVT.

V and J are TRBV2 and TRBJ2-3, with no clear D. Germline V gene data show CDR1 as SNHLY and CDR2 as FYNNEI. CDR3 length: 13 residues. The V end was cut by 3 bases, the J end by 4 bases, with 8 bases between. The CDR3 sequence is CASSDRVADTQYF. CDR3 in DNA: TGTGCCAGCAGTGATCGGGTAGCAGATACGCAGTATTTT.

This chain connects TRBV7-2 to TRBJ2-7; 9 positions match TRBD1. CDR3 length equals 16 residues. With 1 base clipped from V and 3 bases from J, the junction kept 7 bases outside the gene matches. Germline V gene data show CDR1 as SGHTA and CDR2 as FQGNSA. CDR3 DNA: TGTGCCAGCAGCTTAGGTACACCGGGACAGGGCTACGAGCAGTACTTC. Translated, it gives CASSLGTPGQGYEQYF.

The chain recombines TRBV6-6 with TRBJ2-7; no clear D. Trimming stripped 0 bases from V and 3 bases from J, with 9 bases between. This CDR3 is built from 14 residues. Germline V gene data show CDR1 as MNHNY and CDR2 as SVGAGI (reference sequence). The CDR3 DNA reads TGTGCCAGCAGTTACTCGTCCCAATACTACGAGCAGTACTTC. Protein sequence: CASSYSSQYYEQYF.

The chain is built from TRBV30 and TRBJ1-5; no reliable D call. V was pared by 0 bases and J by 9 bases, with 12 bases between. Germline V CDR1 and CDR2: GTSNPN, SVGIG (reference sequence). The CDR3 has 13 residues. The CDR3: CAWSVRHGGPQHF. The CDR3 region has the DNA TGTGCCTGGAGTGTACGACATGGCGGGCCCCAGCATTTT.

The V and J genes are TRBV18 and TRBJ1-1; no definite D call. V lost 3 bases and J 7 bases, leaving 15 bases between the germline ends. The CDR3 has 14 residues. CDR1 KGHSH and CDR2 LQKENI come from the germline V gene. The CDR3: CASSPDTSGIEAFF. The DNA for the CDR3 is TGTGCCAGCTCACCTGACACCTCCGGGATTGAAGCTTTCTTT. The variable domain in full, completed from reference TRBV18 and TRBJ1-1, reads NAGVMQNPRHLVRRRGQEARLRCSPMKGHSHVYWYRQLPEEGLKFMVYLQKENIIDESGMPKERFSAEFPKEGPSILRIQQVVRGDSAAYFCASSPDTSGIEAFFGQGTRLTVV.

This clone was seen only a few times. The sample contains more than one DNA sequence encoding this CDR3. V and J are TRBV12-3 or TRBV12-4 and TRBJ2-3; unclear D gene. V was cut by 1 base and J by 6 bases, with 5 bases left in between. The CDR3 length is 12 residues. The CDR3 DNA follows: TGTGCCAGCAGTTTAGTAGTTGATACGCAGTATTTT. It encodes CASSLVVDTQYF.

This clone came up a few times. V usage is TRBV30 and J usage is TRBJ1-1; D unresolved. Trimming removed 4 bases at V and 0 bases at J, with 9 bases between. CDR1 is GTSNPN and CDR2 is SVGIG in the germline V gene (reference sequence). The CDR3 totals 13 residues. CDR3 in amino acids: CAWNKALNTEAFF. The CDR3 bases are TGTGCCTGGAATAAGGCTCTGAACACTGAAGCTTTCTTT. The whole variable domain, remainder taken from reference TRBV30 and TRBJ1-1, is SQTIHQWPATLVQPVGSPLSLECTVEGTSNPNLYWYRQAAGRGLQLLFYSVGIGQISSEVPQNLSASRPQDRQFILSSKKLLLSDSGFYLCAWNKALNTEAFFGQGTRLTVV.

The V gene is TRBV7-6, the J gene TRBJ1-2; possible D gene TRBD1, 5 bases. Trimming removed 6 bases from V and 2 bases from J, with 16 bases in between. The germline V gene has CDR1 SGHVS and CDR2 FNYEAQ. This CDR3 spans 15 amino acids. The CDR3 region has the DNA TGTGCCAGCAGTCAAACTAGGGGAGGGAACTATGGCTACACCTTC. As protein: CASSQTRGGNYGYTF.

V usage is TRBV15 and J usage is TRBJ2-2; 12 nucleotides agree with TRBD2. V lost 5 bases to trimming and J lost 6 bases; unmatched junction nucleotides: 7. Germline V gene data show CDR1 as LNHNV and CDR2 as YYDKDF (reference sequence). This CDR3 contains 16 residues. DNA for the CDR3: TGTGCCACCAGCGGCCGACTAGCGGGAGAACCCGGGGAGCTGTTTTTT. Protein: CATSGRLAGEPGELFF.

A single count supports this clone. The gene calls are TRBV27 and TRBJ2-1, with 9 nucleotides matching TRBD1. The CDR3 is 14 amino acids. V shed 3 bases, J shed 9 bases, and the junction held 6 bases outside the gene matches. CDR1 is MNHEY and CDR2 is SMNVEV in the germline V gene (reference sequence). In DNA form, the CDR3 reads TGTGCCAGCAGTTTTGGACAGGGGAGAGGTGAGCAGTTCTTC. Translating it yields CASSFGQGRGEQFF.

The chain's CDR3 is CATSRQLYNSPLHF. CDR3 bases: TGTGCCACCAGTAGACAGTTATATAATTCACCCCTCCACTTT. The V call is TRBV19, the J call TRBJ1-6; tentatively, D is TRBD1 (5 bases). Germline CDR1 reads LNHDA; CDR2 reads SQIVND (reference sequence). This CDR3 has 14 amino acids. V was cut by 10 bases and J by 4 bases, with 14 bases left in between.

This clone was detected once. The chain links TRBV14 to TRBJ1-2; maybe TRBD1 (5 bases). Germline loops: CDR1 SGHDN, CDR2 FVKESK. CDR3 length equals 14 residues. V gave up 4 bases and J gave up 8 bases, with 17 bases separating them. The CDR3 loop reads CASSPRTRAWGYTF. In nucleotides, the CDR3 is TGTGCCAGCAGCCCGCGGACCAGGGCCTGGGGCTACACCTTC. Supplemented by reference TRBV14 and TRBJ1-2, the full variable domain reads EAGVTQFPSHSVIEKGQTVTLRCDPISGHDNLYWYRRVMGKEIKFLLHFVKESKQDESGMPNNRFLAERTGGTYSTLKVQPAELEDSGVYFCASSPRTRAWGYTFGSGTRLTVV.

The gene calls are TRBV14 and TRBJ2-2; the match to TRBD1 covers 7 bases. V was clipped by 3 bases and J by 6 bases; unmatched bases: 1. CDR1 is SGHDN, CDR2 FVKESK, per germline. The CDR3 has 13 residues. CDR3 nucleotides: TGTGCCAGCAGCCACCAGGGGGCCGGGGAGCTGTTTTTT. Encoded protein: CASSHQGAGELFF. Using reference TRBV14 and TRBJ2-2 for the parts outside the CDR3, the full variable domain is EAGVTQFPSHSVIEKGQTVTLRCDPISGHDNLYWYRRVMGKEIKFLLHFVKESKQDESGMPNNRFLAERTGGTYSTLKVQPAELEDSGVYFCASSHQGAGELFFGEGSRLTVL.